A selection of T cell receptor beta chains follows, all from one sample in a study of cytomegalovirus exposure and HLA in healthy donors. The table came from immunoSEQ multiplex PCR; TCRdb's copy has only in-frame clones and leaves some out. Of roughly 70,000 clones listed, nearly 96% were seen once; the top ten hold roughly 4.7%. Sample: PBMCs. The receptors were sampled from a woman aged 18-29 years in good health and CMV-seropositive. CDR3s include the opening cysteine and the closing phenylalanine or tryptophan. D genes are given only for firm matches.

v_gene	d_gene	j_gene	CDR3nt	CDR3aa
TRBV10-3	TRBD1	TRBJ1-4	TGTGCCATCAGTGAGTCGAGATTTACGGGACAGGGTGATGAAAAACTGTTTTTT	CAISESRFTGQGDEKLFF
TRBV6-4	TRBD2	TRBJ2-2	TGTGCCAGCAGTGACGGGAGGGCCACCGGGGAGCTGTTTTTT	CASSDGRATGELFF
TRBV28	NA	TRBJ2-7	TGTGCCAGCAGTTCAACACCGGGCGAGCAGTACTTC	CASSSTPGEQYF
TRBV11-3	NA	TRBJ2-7	TGTGCCAGCAGCTTAACGTTTCGGCAGGGGCCCTACGAGCAGTACTTC	CASSLTFRQGPYEQYF
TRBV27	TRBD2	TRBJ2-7	TGTGCCAGCAGTCCGGGGTCGGGGGAGGGCGTCTACGAGCAGTACTTC	CASSPGSGEGVYEQYF
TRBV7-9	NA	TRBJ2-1	TGTGCCAGCAGCTCCTTGAGTAGGAGCAATGAGCAGTTCTTC	CASSSLSRSNEQFF
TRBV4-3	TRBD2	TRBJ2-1	TGCGCCAGCAGCCAAGATGTCCTAGCGGGAGGGAGCTCCTACAATGAGCAGTTCTTC	CASSQDVLAGGSSYNEQFF
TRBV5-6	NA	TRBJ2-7	TGTGCCAGCAGCACCGGGACTGGATCCTACGAGCAGTACTTC	CASSTGTGSYEQYF
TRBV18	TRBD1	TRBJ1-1	TGTGCCAGCTCAAAAACAGGGGACACTGAAGCTTTCTTT	CASSKTGDTEAFF
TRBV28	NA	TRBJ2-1	TGTGCCAGCAGTTTAAAGTTTGGGACTCCTCTCAATGAGCAGTTCTTC	CASSLKFGTPLNEQFF
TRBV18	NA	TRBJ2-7	TGTGCCAGCTCACCAGTTGGGCAGGGGTCCTACGAGCAGTACTTC	CASSPVGQGSYEQYF
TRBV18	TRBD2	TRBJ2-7	TGTGCCAGCTCACCATCTAGCGGGAGAATTAGTTACGAGCAGTACTTC	CASSPSSGRISYEQYF
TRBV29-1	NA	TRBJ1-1	TGCAGCGCCACCAACCCCGGGAACACTGAAGCTTTCTTT	CSATNPGNTEAFF
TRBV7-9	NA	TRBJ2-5	TGTGCCAGCAGCCCACCGGCGGGACCAGAGACCCAGTACTTC	CASSPPAGPETQYF
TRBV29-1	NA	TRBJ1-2	TGCAGCGTTACTGACGGGGGCTACACCTTC	CSVTDGGYTF
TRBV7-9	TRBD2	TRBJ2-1	TGTGCCAGCAGCTTAATACGGACTAGCGGTTACAATGAGCAGTTCTTC	CASSLIRTSGYNEQFF
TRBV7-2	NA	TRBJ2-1	TGTGCCAGCAGCCAGGGGGCAAGTGGGAGGGGGGCCTACAATGAGCAGTTCTTC	CASSQGASGRGAYNEQFF
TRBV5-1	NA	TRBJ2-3	TGCGCCAGCAGCTTGGGGCCAGGGGACACAGATACGCAGTATTTT	CASSLGPGDTDTQYF